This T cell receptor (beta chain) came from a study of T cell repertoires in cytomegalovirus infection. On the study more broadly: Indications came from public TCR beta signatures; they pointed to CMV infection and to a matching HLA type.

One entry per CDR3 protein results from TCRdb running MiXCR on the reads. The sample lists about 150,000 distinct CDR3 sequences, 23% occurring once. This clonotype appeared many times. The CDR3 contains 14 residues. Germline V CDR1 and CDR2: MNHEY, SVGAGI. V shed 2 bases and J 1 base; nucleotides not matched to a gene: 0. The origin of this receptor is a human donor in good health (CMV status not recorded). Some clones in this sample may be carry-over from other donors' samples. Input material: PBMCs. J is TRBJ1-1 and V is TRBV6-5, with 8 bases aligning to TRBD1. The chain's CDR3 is CASSYTGGNTEAFF. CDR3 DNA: TGTGCCAGCAGTTACACAGGGGGGAACACTGAAGCTTTCTTT.